This T cell receptor beta chain was retrieved from a study of a mutant IDH1 vaccine in newly diagnosed glioma. Study as a whole: The sex distribution of treated patients was about 62% male and about 40% female, with a mean age of roughly 40 years.

Described time point: week 5, during vaccination. Vaccination comprised doses that each held 300 ug of mutant IDH1 20-mer peptide, plus topical imiquimod. In the case of this clone: Its antigen is currently unknown.

CDR3 length: 13 residues. V shed 3 bases, J shed 2 bases, and the junction held 1 base outside the gene matches. Germline CDR1 and CDR2: MGHRA and YSYEKL. Method: immunoSEQ multiplex PCR; TCRdb's copy keeps in-frame clones and lacks some. The table lists over 50,000 clones, approximately 90% of them singletons. Sequencing was performed on PBMCs, taken from a glioma patient whose treatment included an IDH1 peptide vaccine. The source of this sequence is a woman aged 40-49 years with glioma. V usage is TRBV4-1 and J usage is TRBJ2-7; 7 nucleotides agree with TRBD1. CDR3: CASSHGTAYEQYF. Here the CDR3 DNA reads TGCGCCAGCAGCCATGGGACAGCCTACGAGCAGTACTTC.